Described below is a single TCR beta chain sequence and its context. What it binds is unknown. It was cDNA, reverse transcribed from extracted RNA, that served as the sequencing template. TCRdb's copy holds only in-frame clones and misses some; the assay was immunoSEQ multiplex PCR. The sample shows 110,000 to 150,000 clones, 50% to 65% of them seen only once. CDR3 length: 17 amino acids. Germline V gene lookup returns CDR1 MGHRA and CDR2 YSYEKL. With V trimmed by 4 bases and J by 3 bases, 8 bases remained unmatched. The sample comes from a study of CD8+ T cells in alopecia areata. Study details: In an open-label trial, patients got 5 to 10 mg tofacitinib twice daily. Study results and limitations: Amid tofacitinib therapy, many expanded lesional clones stayed present in scalp and blood. Sequenced scalp T cells also include alphabeta T cells resident in normal skin. Lesional scalp, notably in alopecia totalis/universalis, had clonality above that of normal scalp.

Treatment described: oral pan-JAK inhibitor, 5-10 mg twice daily. The receptor comes from a human donor with alopecia areata. The source material was CD8+ T cells sorted from blood, sampled at week 4, from a patient treated with tofacitinib. The chain couples TRBV4-1 to TRBJ2-5; 13 positions agree with TRBD2. The CDR3 DNA follows: TGCGCCAGCAGCCCTCCCCCGGGGACTAGCGGGGAAGAGACCCAGTACTTC. It yields the protein CASSPPPGTSGEETQYF.